The next 13 T cell receptor beta chains were all read from a single sample in a study of CD8 T cells in ankylosing spondylitis (dated by TCRdb to about 2017). Libraries were constructed by 5' RACE. The listed sequencing device is Illumina HiSeq 2500. TCRdb redid the processing of the public reads, applying fastp at Q25 and MiXCR, and retained in-frame beta chains. Every distinct CDR3 protein forms one entry, paired with its most common genes and DNA. The sample table contains 650,000 to 800,000 distinct CDR3 sequences; only one count was recorded for around 20% of them. The biggest ten clones account for 19% of the sample. Results the study describes overall, beyond this receptor: A TCR beta motif of seven or eight highly homologous amino acid variants appeared characteristic of blood from ankylosing spondylitis patients.

Antigens of these TCRs are unknown. Material: blood, either unsorted or a sorted T cell fraction (not recorded which). The receptors stem from a male donor with ankylosing spondylitis.

This clonotype came up a few times. The rearrangement uses TRBV5-1 and TRBJ2-3; 10 bases map to TRBD2. The CDR3 contains 16 residues. V gave up 0 bases and J gave up 7 bases; unmatched junction bases: 8. Germline V lookup: CDR1 SGHRS, CDR2 YFSETQ. The CDR3 bases are TGCGCCAGCAGCTTGGGGACTAGCGGCCAACTGAATACGCAGTATTTT. This sequence encodes CASSLGTSGQLNTQYF.

The rearrangement links TRBV12-3 or TRBV12-4 to TRBJ1-5; TRBD1 is a possible D gene (5 bases). The CDR3 length is 15 residues. The V gene lost 5 bases and the J gene lost 2 bases, with 13 bases spanning the gap. The CDR3 sequence: CASSMTAPGNQPQHF. DNA for the CDR3: TGTGCCAGCAGTATGACAGCCCCGGGCAATCAGCCCCAGCATTTT.

In its sample, this clonotype was seen many times. This chain links TRBV5-6 with TRBJ1-1; the match to TRBD1 covers 7 bases. CDR1 and CDR2 from the germline V gene are SGHDT and YYEEEE. The J segment lost 7 bases and the V segment lost 3 bases, leaving 9 bases of the junction unmatched. There are 14 residues in the CDR3. The CDR3 DNA is TGTGCCAGCAGCTCAAACACAGGGGTAGGTGAAGCTTTCTTT. Amino acids: CASSSNTGVGEAFF.

This clonotype was detected many times. CDR3 in amino acids: CASSQADRMNTEAFF. DNA for the CDR3: TGTGCCAGCAGCCAAGCCGACAGGATGAACACTGAAGCTTTCTTT. The rearrangement uses TRBV3-1 and TRBJ1-1, with D possibly being TRBD1 (6 bases). Germline values: CDR1 LGHDT, CDR2 YNNKEL (reference sequence). V lost 1 base to trimming and J lost 0 bases, with 9 bases between them. The CDR3 spans 15 residues.

Only a few counts were recorded for this clonotype. The genes are TRBV5-1 and TRBJ1-1; D not resolved. CDR3 length equals 13 residues. V was pared by 5 bases and J by 7 bases, with 15 bases between. Germline CDR1 SGHRS, CDR2 YFSETQ. CDR3 amino acids: CASSLAGTNEAFF. The CDR3 region has the DNA TGCGCCAGCAGTCTGGCAGGCACTAATGAAGCTTTCTTT.

This chain links TRBV13 with TRBJ2-3, with 7 bases that match TRBD1. The germline V gene has CDR1 PRHDT and CDR2 FYEKMQ (reference sequence). Trimming took 6 bases from V and 1 from J; bases not matched to a gene: 7. The CDR3 consists of 15 residues. CDR3 region: CASSQDRSRTDTQYF. The CDR3 DNA sequence: TGTGCCAGCAGTCAGGACAGGAGCCGCACAGATACGCAGTATTTT.

The J gene is TRBJ2-2, the V gene TRBV25-1; tentatively, D is TRBD1 (5 bases). There are 15 residues in the CDR3. Trimming removed 3 bases at V and 6 bases at J, with 14 bases between. CDR1 is MGHDK, CDR2 SYGVNS, per germline. The CDR3 spells CASSEQGRNAGELFF. The DNA for the CDR3 is TGTGCCAGCAGTGAGCAGGGCCGAAACGCCGGGGAGCTGTTTTTT.

This clonotype was seen only a few times. CDR3 residues: CASSVGLALSSYEQYF. CDR3 in DNA: TGTGCCAGCAGCGTGGGACTAGCGCTGAGCTCCTACGAGCAGTACTTC. The rearrangement uses TRBV7-9 and TRBJ2-7, with 10 positions matching TRBD2. V trimming: 5 bases; J trimming: 0 bases; junction bases outside the gene matches: 7. The CDR3 length is 16 residues. Germline V gene data show CDR1 as SEHNR and CDR2 as FQNEAQ (reference sequence).

This clonotype has more than one count but fewer than ten. This chain connects TRBV5-1 to TRBJ1-1, with no clear D. Germline values: CDR1 SGHRS, CDR2 YFSETQ. V lost 2 bases, J lost 4 bases, and 12 bases lay in between. CDR3 length equals 14 residues. The CDR3 nucleotides read TGCGCCAGCAGCTTAATAGAACAACGCACTGAAGCTTTCTTT. It specifies CASSLIEQRTEAFF.

This clonotype has ten or more counts. The J gene is TRBJ1-5, the V gene TRBV16; D is unresolved. With 2 bases removed from V and 4 bases from J, the gap between germline ends came to 6 bases. The length of the CDR3 is 13 residues. The germline V gene encodes CDR1 KGHSY and CDR2 FQNENV. CDR3 nucleotides: TGTGCCAGCAGCCAAGGGCGGAATCAGCCCCAGCATTTT. Translation: CASSQGRNQPQHF.

About this clonotype itself: This CDR3 fails to terminate in the conserved phenylalanine or tryptophan, so it likely reflects a read error. The V call is TRBV12-3 or TRBV12-4, the J call TRBJ2-4, with 8 positions matching TRBD2. The J segment lost 3 bases and the V segment lost 3 bases, leaving 13 bases of the junction unmatched. The CDR3 totals 18 residues. Here the CDR3 reads CASSFGSGTRVVKNIQYL. Written as DNA, the CDR3 is TGTGCCAGCAGTTTCGGGTCCGGGACTAGAGTTGTCAAAAACATTCAGTACCTC.

This clonotype appeared a few times. J is TRBJ1-2 and V is TRBV20-1; 7 nucleotides align to TRBD1. This CDR3 is 12 amino acids long. Per the germline V gene, CDR1 is DFQATT and CDR2 is SNEGSKA (reference sequence). V was clipped by 6 bases and J by 4 bases; unmatched bases: 5. The CDR3 bases are TGCAGTGCCCTACAGGGGACCTATGGCTACACCTTC. The encoded protein is CSALQGTYGYTF.

The V gene is TRBV20-1, the J gene TRBJ1-5, with D possibly TRBD1 on 5 matching bases. Trimming removed 5 bases from V and 0 bases from J, with 14 bases in between. Germline-derived CDR1 and CDR2 are DFQATT and SNEGSKA (reference sequence). The CDR3 extends over 15 amino acids. DNA for the CDR3: TGCAGTGCTCCCGAGAGGGGAAGTAGCAATCAGCCCCAGCATTTT. It codes for CSAPERGSSNQPQHF.